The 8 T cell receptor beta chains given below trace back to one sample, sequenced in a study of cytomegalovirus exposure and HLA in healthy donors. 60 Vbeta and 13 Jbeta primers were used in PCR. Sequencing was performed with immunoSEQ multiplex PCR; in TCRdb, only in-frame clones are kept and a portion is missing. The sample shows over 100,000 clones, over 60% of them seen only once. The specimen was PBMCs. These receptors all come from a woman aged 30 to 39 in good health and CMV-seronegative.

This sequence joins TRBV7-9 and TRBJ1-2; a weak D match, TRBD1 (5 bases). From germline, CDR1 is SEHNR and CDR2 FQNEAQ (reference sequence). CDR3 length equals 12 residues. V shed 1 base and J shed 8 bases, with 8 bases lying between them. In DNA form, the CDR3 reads TGTGCCAGCAGCTTAGAAAGGGGCGGCTACACCTTC. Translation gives CASSLERGGYTF.

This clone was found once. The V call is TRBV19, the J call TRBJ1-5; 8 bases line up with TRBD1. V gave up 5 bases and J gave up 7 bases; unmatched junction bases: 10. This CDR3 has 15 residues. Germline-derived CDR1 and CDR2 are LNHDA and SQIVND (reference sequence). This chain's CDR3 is CASSALSGGWQPQHF. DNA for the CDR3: TGTGCCAGTAGTGCATTATCAGGGGGCTGGCAGCCCCAGCATTTT.

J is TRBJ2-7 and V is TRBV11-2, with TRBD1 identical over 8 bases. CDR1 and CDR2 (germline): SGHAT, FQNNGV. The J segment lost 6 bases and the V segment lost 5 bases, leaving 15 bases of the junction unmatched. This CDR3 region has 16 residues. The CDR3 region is CASSRQPGTGGIEQYF. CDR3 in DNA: TGTGCCAGCAGCCGACAGCCCGGGACAGGAGGCATCGAGCAGTACTTC.

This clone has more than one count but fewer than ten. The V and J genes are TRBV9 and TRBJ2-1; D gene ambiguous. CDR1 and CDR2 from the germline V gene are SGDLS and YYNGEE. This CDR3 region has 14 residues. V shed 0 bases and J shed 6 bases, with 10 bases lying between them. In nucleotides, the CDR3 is TGTGCCAGCAGCGTAGCCGGTAGTGGCAATGAGCAGTTCTTC. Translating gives CASSVAGSGNEQFF. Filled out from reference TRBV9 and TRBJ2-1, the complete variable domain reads DSGVTQTPKHLITATGQRVTLRCSPRSGDLSVYWYQQSLDQGLQFLIQYYNGEERAKGNILERFSAQQFPDLHSELNLSSLELGDSALYFCASSVAGSGNEQFFGPGTRLTVL.

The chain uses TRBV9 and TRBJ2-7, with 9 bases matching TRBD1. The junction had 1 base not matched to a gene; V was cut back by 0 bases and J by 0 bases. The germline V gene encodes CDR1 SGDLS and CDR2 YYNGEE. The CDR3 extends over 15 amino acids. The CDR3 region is CASSVGGQGSYEQYF. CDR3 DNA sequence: TGTGCCAGCAGCGTAGGGGGACAGGGCTCCTACGAGCAGTACTTC.

The CDR3 spells CAWSGEGSGGYNEQFF. In nucleotides, the CDR3 is TGTGCCTGGAGTGGTGAGGGAAGCGGAGGGTACAATGAGCAGTTCTTC. The gene calls are TRBV30 and TRBJ2-1; D possibly corresponds to TRBD2 (6 bases). The CDR3 contains 16 residues. Trimming cost V 1 base and J 4 bases, with 17 bases left between them. The germline gives CDR1 GTSNPN, CDR2 SVGIG (reference sequence).

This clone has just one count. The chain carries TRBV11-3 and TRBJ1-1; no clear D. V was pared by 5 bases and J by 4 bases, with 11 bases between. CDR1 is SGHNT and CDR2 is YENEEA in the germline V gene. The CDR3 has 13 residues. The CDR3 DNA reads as TGTGCCAGCAGCCCGCGATTCGGCACTGAAGCTTTCTTT. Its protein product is CASSPRFGTEAFF.

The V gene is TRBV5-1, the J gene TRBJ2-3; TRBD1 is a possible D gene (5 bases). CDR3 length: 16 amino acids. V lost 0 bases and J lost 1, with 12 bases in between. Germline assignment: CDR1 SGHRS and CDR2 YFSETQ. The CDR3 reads CASSLGLVRGTDTQYF. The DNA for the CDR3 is TGCGCCAGCAGCTTGGGCCTCGTCAGGGGCACAGATACGCAGTATTTT.